The source of this T cell receptor (beta chain) is a study of cytomegalovirus exposure and HLA in healthy donors (dated 2017 in TCRdb). General notes on the study: The 500 to 800 repertoires of the first cohort and the roughly 110 validation repertoires were produced on the same platform, according to a later analysis. The study was designed to test whether signatures of past pathogen exposure could be identified by cataloging public T cell receptors. Besides the first cohort of some 670 subjects, a separate validation cohort made up of 120 different subjects was used. High-throughput TCR immunosequencing, statistical association of individual TCRs with disease status, and machine learning were combined to predict cytomegalovirus infection status. Study-wide findings and limitations: A total of around 150 TCR beta chains were listed by the study as associated with cytomegalovirus. While some public TCRs were present in many individuals, most TCR sequences turned up only very rarely across donors. A later analysis found that TCRs clustered in the first cohort also tended to co-occur in the 95 to 150 validation repertoires, with approximately 93% of cluster scores above 0. In vitro tests confirmed that a few of the cytomegalovirus-associated TCR beta chains recognize cytomegalovirus antigens. The validation cohort had no HLA typing available for a later analysis, so co-occurrence within that cohort was assessed over all 120 or so repertoires. The classifier was reported to diagnose cytomegalovirus status with high specificity and sensitivity in both the original and validation cohorts. According to the authors, the approach could potentially be generalized to other disease states and immunological phenotypes.

Donors formed part of the validation cohort, which comprised approximately 130 subjects and was distinct from the first cohort of under 750 subjects. From its cysteine to its phenylalanine, the CDR3 spans 17 amino acids. The only DNA kept is the CDR3, 51 bases in frame from the first base. Reading the germline V gene gives CDR1 MDHEN and CDR2 SYDVKM. V sheds 3 bases and J sheds 2 bases, leaving 17 bases between their ends. A word on this clone: The antigen it binds to is not known. Base quality data are lacking; no much larger clone is found one base away.

The library was made by the immunoSEQ multiplex PCR assay. The paper's data handling went like this. A statistical classification framework was built for diagnosing cytomegalovirus status from the catalog of TCR beta chain sequences. TCRdb provides this immuneACCESS table in a form limited to in-frame rearrangements. Some clones are lacking; in checked studies, under half of them reflect an unresolved V gene, and why the rest are absent is not known. V, J and clone size were drawn from that table, and D and trimming were deduced from the DNA. The sample table lists about 88,000 clones, about four fifths of them with a count of one. 9% to 14% of the sample goes to the ten largest clones.

In this chain, TRBV28 is recombined with TRBJ1-3; confidence is insufficient to name the D gene. The sequenced sample consisted of PBMCs. This TCR came from a woman between 18 and 29 years old in good health and CMV-seropositive. This receptor carries the CDR3 CASSLIGAGSAGNTIYF. The sequenced DNA is TGTGCCAGCAGTTTGATCGGTGCGGGGAGCGCTGGAAACACCATATATTTT.